The 12 T cell receptor beta chains below were found in one sample sequenced in a study of regulatory T cells in long-lasting Graves disease. Both iRepertoire HTBI primers and Arm-PCR of CDR3 regions were used to build the TCR beta libraries. MiXCR, applied by TCRdb to the multiplex PCR reads, yields one record per CDR3 protein. The sample has over 650,000 distinct CDR3 sequences, approximately 31% seen once. Time point: persistent/refractory GD, antithyroid drugs over 5 years with positive TRAb. From PBMCs, RNA was extracted and then used to make the TCR library. The specimen comprised peripheral blood mononuclear cells (PBMCs), sampled when the disease was refractory, from a patient treated with antithyroid drugs. Source of these receptors: a female donor with Graves disease.

This clonotype was recorded only once. The chain uses TRBV7-9 and TRBJ2-1; possibly TRBD1 for D (6 bases). V was clipped by 4 bases and J by 6 bases, with 13 bases between them. Germline loops: CDR1 SEHNR, CDR2 FQNEAQ (reference sequence). CDR3 length: 14 residues. The CDR3 nucleotides read TGTGCCAGCAGCTCGACAGGAGTGCCCAATGAGCAGTTCTTC. This sequence encodes CASSSTGVPNEQFF.

A remark on this clonotype: A read error is possible here, since a much larger clone lies one base away. The chain joins TRBV11-2 to TRBJ1-2; TRBD1 is a possible D gene (5 bases). The V and J ends lost 0 bases and 12 bases respectively, with 20 bases between them. Germline values: CDR1 SGHAT, CDR2 FQNNGV. The CDR3 consists of 15 residues. The CDR3 DNA sequence: TGTGCCAGCAGCTTAGAGGCGACAGCGAGGTCGGGCCACACCTTC. The encoded protein is CASSLEATARSGHTF. Complete variable domain (other parts from reference TRBV11-2 and TRBJ1-2): EAGVAQSPRYKIIEKRQSVAFWCNPISGHATLYWYQQILGQGPKLLIQFQNNGVVDDSQLPKDRFSAERLKGVDSTLKIQPAKLEDSAVYLCASSLEATARSGHTFGSGTRLTVV.

The rearrangement uses TRBV6-2 or TRBV6-3 and TRBJ2-5; no definite D call. Germline values: CDR1 MNHEY, CDR2 SVGEGT. V was cut by 10 bases and J by 7 bases, with 7 bases left in between. The CDR3 has 9 residues. CDR3 loop: CATDRTQYF. The CDR3 nucleotides read TGTGCCACGGATAGGACCCAGTACTTC.

This clonotype was seen many times. The chain couples TRBV2 to TRBJ1-1; unclear D gene. The CDR3 spans 12 residues. Germline lookup yields CDR1 SNHLY and CDR2 FYNNEI. The V and J ends lost 9 bases and 1 base respectively, with 9 bases between them. The CDR3 is CASKTQNTEAFF. In DNA, the CDR3 is TGTGCCAGTAAGACCCAGAACACTGAAGCTTTCTTT. The full variable domain, completed using reference TRBV2 and TRBJ1-1, is EPEVTQTPSHQVTQMGQEVILRCVPISNHLYFYWYRQILGQKVEFLVSFYNNEISEKSEIFDDQFSVERPDGSNFTLKIRSTKLEDSAMYFCASKTQNTEAFFGQGTRLTVV.

This clonotype came up a few times. V is TRBV29-1 and J is TRBJ1-5; a weak D match, TRBD1 (6 bases). The CDR3 covers 14 residues. The germline CDR1 and CDR2 sequences are SQVTM and ANQGSEA. V shed 7 bases and J shed 1 base, with 14 bases lying between them. CDR3 in amino acids: CSAAEGGSNQPQHF. The CDR3 DNA follows: TGCAGCGCGGCCGAGGGGGGGAGCAATCAGCCCCAGCATTTT.

This clonotype was recorded a few times. V gene TRBV2 combines with J gene TRBJ1-1; perhaps TRBD1 as D (6 bases). The CDR3 totals 18 residues. CDR1 and CDR2 (germline): SNHLY, FYNNEI. Trimming cost V 8 bases and J 0 bases, with 25 bases left between them. This CDR3 reads CASWGELQGAALNTEAFF. The CDR3, as DNA: TGTGCCAGCTGGGGGGAGCTACAGGGTGCTGCCTTGAACACTGAAGCTTTCTTT.

Concerning this clonotype itself: Lacking the conserved final phenylalanine or tryptophan, this CDR3 likely reflects a read error. Because the CDR3's place on the DNA is in doubt, the DNA is left out and the CDR3 is given as listed by TCRdb. The gene calls are TRBV7-9 and TRBJ2-7; the table's TRBD2 call for D was not verified on the DNA. CDR1 and CDR2 (germline): SEHNR, FQNEAQ (reference sequence). The CDR3 length is 13 residues, termini included. The CDR3 reads CASSPRGGGRMYL.

This clonotype was detected a few times. The chain joins TRBV6-9 to TRBJ1-4, with D possibly TRBD1 on 5 matching bases. In germline, CDR1 is MNHGY, CDR2 SVAAGI. This CDR3 is built from 13 residues. With 3 bases removed from V and 8 bases from J, the gap between germline ends came to 10 bases. The CDR3 spells CASSYGTQEKLFF. The DNA for the CDR3 is TGTGCCAGCAGTTACGGGACTCAGGAAAAACTGTTTTTT.

This clonotype has only one observation. The chain carries TRBV6-1 and TRBJ2-7; TRBD2 agrees at 13 bases. The CDR3 has 19 residues. The J segment lost 1 base and the V segment lost 4 bases, leaving 13 bases of the junction unmatched. CDR1 is MNHNS, CDR2 SASEGT, per germline. CDR3 loop: CASSAPPGLAGVRSYEQYF. The CDR3, as DNA: TGTGCCAGCAGTGCTCCCCCAGGACTAGCGGGGGTGAGGTCCTACGAGCAGTACTTC.

The chain uses TRBV20-1 and TRBJ1-1; a weak D match, TRBD1 (6 bases). CDR1 and CDR2 (germline): DFQATT, SNEGSKA (reference sequence). The CDR3 has 16 amino acids. The germline V and J ends were trimmed by 5 bases and 1 base, with 20 bases remaining between them. Here the CDR3 DNA reads TGCAGTGCTTATTCTACAGGGAAGGGAGCGAACACTGAAGCTTTCTTT. As protein: CSAYSTGKGANTEAFF.

The chain couples TRBV20-1 to TRBJ1-5, with D possibly TRBD1 on 5 matching bases. V gave up 3 bases and J gave up 7 bases, with 13 bases separating them. This CDR3 contains 13 residues. Germline assignment: CDR1 DFQATT and CDR2 SNEGSKA (reference sequence). The DNA for the CDR3 is TGCAGTGCTAGTCGGGGGGTGAGGCAGCCCCAGCATTTT. Translated, it gives CSASRGVRQPQHF.

This clonotype was seen a handful of times. The CDR3 DNA reads as TGTGTCAGTGGGGGGCACAACTATGGCTACACCTTC. Its translation is CVSGGHNYGYTF. The rearrangement joins TRBV28 to TRBJ1-2, with a weak D call TRBD1 (6 bases). The CDR3 consists of 12 residues. Germline V lookup: CDR1 MDHEN, CDR2 SYDVKM.